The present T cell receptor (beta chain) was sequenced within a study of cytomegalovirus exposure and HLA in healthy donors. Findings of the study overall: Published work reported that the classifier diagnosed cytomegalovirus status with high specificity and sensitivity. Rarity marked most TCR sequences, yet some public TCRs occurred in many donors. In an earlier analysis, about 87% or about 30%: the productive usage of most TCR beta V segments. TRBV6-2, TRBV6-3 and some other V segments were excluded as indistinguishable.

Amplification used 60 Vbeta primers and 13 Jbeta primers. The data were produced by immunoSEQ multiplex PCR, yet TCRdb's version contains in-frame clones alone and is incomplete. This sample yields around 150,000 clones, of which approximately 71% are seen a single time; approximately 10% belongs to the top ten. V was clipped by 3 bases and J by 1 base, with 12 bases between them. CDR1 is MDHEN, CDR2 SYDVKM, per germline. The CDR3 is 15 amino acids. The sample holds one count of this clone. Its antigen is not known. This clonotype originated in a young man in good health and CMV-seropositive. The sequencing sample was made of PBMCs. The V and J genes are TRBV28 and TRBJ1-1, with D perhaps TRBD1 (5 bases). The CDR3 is CASSLIDSRNTEAFF. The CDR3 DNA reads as TGTGCCAGCAGTTTGATAGACAGTAGGAACACTGAAGCTTTCTTT.